What follows are 19 T cell receptor beta chains derived from one specimen sequenced in a study of early T cells in non-severe SARS-CoV-2 infection. TCRdb re-called the 5' RACE reads through MiXCR, storing one row per CDR3 protein. The sample includes tens of thousands of distinct CDR3 sequences, approximately 6.2% seen only once; the top ten take roughly 5.5%. The specimen sequenced was whole blood. The source is an adult who was a healthcare worker with PCR-confirmed SARS-CoV-2 infection or an uninfected control (not recorded which).

This clonotype has a count of ten or more. V usage is TRBV7-2 and J usage is TRBJ2-7; 10 nucleotides align to TRBD1. V trimming: 1 base; J trimming: 2 bases; junction bases outside the gene matches: 2. Per the germline V gene, CDR1 is SGHTA and CDR2 is FQGNSA. The CDR3 totals 15 residues. Here the CDR3 DNA reads TGTGCCAGCAGCTTAGGACAGGGGGCTCCCTACGAGCAGTACTTC. Translated: CASSLGQGAPYEQYF.

This clonotype has a handful of counts. The CDR3 sequence: CASSLKGLRDNEQFF. CDR3 in DNA: TGTGCCAGCAGCTTAAAGGGACTGAGGGACAATGAGCAGTTCTTC. This rearrangement joins TRBV7-9 to TRBJ2-1; D possibly corresponds to TRBD2 (6 bases). CDR1 and CDR2 from the germline V gene are SEHNR and FQNEAQ (reference sequence). V was pared by 2 bases and J by 5 bases, with 13 bases between. The CDR3 is 15 residues long.

The rearrangement joins TRBV28 to TRBJ1-3, with no clear D. This CDR3 is built from 16 residues. V lost 4 bases, J lost 0 bases, and 13 bases lay in between. The germline V gene encodes CDR1 MDHEN and CDR2 SYDVKM. The CDR3 DNA reads TGTGCCAGCAGTTCCCTCGCACTTAGCTCTGGAAACACCATATATTTT. Amino acid sequence: CASSSLALSSGNTIYF.

The chain employs TRBV20-1 and TRBJ2-5; 9 nucleotides agree with TRBD2. V lost 6 bases, J lost 6 bases, and 8 bases stayed unmatched. There are 13 residues in the CDR3. CDR1 is DFQATT, CDR2 SNEGSKA, per germline (reference sequence). The CDR3 is CSAGEGLAQTQYF. The CDR3 DNA reads TGCAGTGCCGGCGAGGGACTAGCCCAGACCCAGTACTTC.

This clonotype was detected many times. V and J are TRBV7-3 and TRBJ2-2, with a weak D call TRBD1 (5 bases). This CDR3 contains 14 residues. Germline V gene data show CDR1 as SGHTA and CDR2 as FQGTGA. V lost 3 bases, J lost 0 bases, and 5 bases lay in between. The DNA for the CDR3 is TGTGCCAGCAGCTTCAGGGCGAACACCGGGGAGCTGTTTTTT. Its translation: CASSFRANTGELFF.

This clonotype has only a few counts. The chain uses TRBV20-1 and TRBJ2-7, with D unclear. This CDR3 spans 13 amino acids. V lost 0 bases, J lost 11 bases, and 17 bases lay in between. The germline V gene has CDR1 DFQATT and CDR2 SNEGSKA (reference sequence). The CDR3 here is CSARDPLGYIKYF. In nucleotides, the CDR3 is TGCAGTGCTAGAGATCCCCTCGGTTATATAAAGTACTTC.

The chain recombines TRBV7-8 with TRBJ2-7, with a tentative D call TRBD1 (5 bases). CDR1 is SGHVS and CDR2 is FQNEAQ in the germline V gene. This CDR3 spans 14 amino acids. The V end lost 3 bases, the J end lost 2 bases, and 11 bases lay between the germline ends. The CDR3 loop reads CASSFSTVPYEQYF. For the CDR3, the DNA is TGTGCCAGCAGCTTTTCGACAGTCCCCTACGAGCAGTACTTC.

At least ten counts were recorded for this clonotype. The V and J genes are TRBV30 and TRBJ1-4; 8 positions match TRBD1. The CDR3 runs 14 residues. CDR1 and CDR2 from the germline V gene are GTSNPN and SVGIG (reference sequence). V was clipped by 2 bases and J by 6 bases; unmatched bases: 5. The CDR3 DNA follows: TGTGCCTGGAGTCCCACAGGGGGGGATGAAAAACTGTTTTTT. Its protein is CAWSPTGGDEKLFF.

V usage is TRBV10-1 and J usage is TRBJ2-3; tentative D call: TRBD1 (6 bases). Trimming took off 2 bases at V and 3 bases at J, with 9 bases between the two ends. Germline V gene lookup returns CDR1 WNHNN and CDR2 SYGVQD (reference sequence). The CDR3 covers 14 residues. The CDR3 nucleotides are TGCGCCAGCAGTGAGAGACAGGATACAGATACGCAGTATTTT. It codes for CASSERQDTDTQYF.

This clonotype was seen a handful of times. This chain uses TRBV28 with TRBJ2-3; possible D gene TRBD2, 6 bases. Germline V gene data show CDR1 as MDHEN and CDR2 as SYDVKM. Trimming took off 5 bases at V and 4 bases at J, with 16 bases between the two ends. This CDR3 spans 15 amino acids. CDR3 in amino acids: CASSPPFGGSDTQYF. CDR3 in DNA: TGTGCCAGCAGTCCTCCGTTTGGGGGGTCAGATACGCAGTATTTT.

Ten or more counts support this clonotype. The V call is TRBV30, the J call TRBJ1-5; D is undetermined. Trimming removed 2 bases from V and 0 bases from J, with 5 bases in between. The CDR3 runs 13 residues. Looked up from germline, CDR1 is GTSNPN and CDR2 is SVGIG (reference sequence). Here the CDR3 DNA reads TGTGCCTGGAGTATAAATAGCAATCAGCCCCAGCATTTT. This gives the protein CAWSINSNQPQHF.

The chain joins TRBV25-1 to TRBJ1-5, with 8 bases aligning to TRBD1. Germline V gives CDR1 MGHDK, CDR2 SYGVNS. The CDR3 has 15 residues. With V trimmed by 6 bases and J by 6 bases, 10 bases remained unmatched. CDR3 sequence: CASSQTGAWGQPQHF. In nucleotides, the CDR3 is TGTGCCAGCAGCCAGACAGGGGCATGGGGTCAGCCCCAGCATTTT.

This clonotype appeared many times. CDR3 residues: CAISESRLIGYTF. The DNA for the CDR3 is TGTGCCATCAGTGAGTCGCGGCTGATCGGCTACACCTTC. This chain connects TRBV10-3 to TRBJ1-2; D remains ambiguous. V lost 0 bases to trimming and J lost 8 bases, with 10 bases between them. The CDR3 totals 13 residues. Germline values: CDR1 ENHRY, CDR2 SYGVKD.

This clonotype occurred a few times. The chain links TRBV11-3 to TRBJ2-7; unclear D gene. The V gene lost 3 bases and the J gene lost 4 bases, with 10 bases spanning the gap. Germline values: CDR1 SGHNT, CDR2 YENEEA. The length of the CDR3 is 13 residues. The CDR3 DNA follows: TGTGCCAGCAGCTTCAGGCGGTTTTACGAGCAGTACGTC. Its translation is CASSFRRFYEQYV.

This clonotype came up many times. The chain uses TRBV20-1 and TRBJ2-7; 11 bases line up with TRBD2. Trimming took 6 bases from V and 7 from J; bases not matched to a gene: 8. Germline lookup yields CDR1 DFQATT and CDR2 SNEGSKA (reference sequence). The CDR3 covers 13 residues. For the CDR3, the DNA is TGCAGTGCCACTAGCGGGAGATCGGGGGAGCAGTACGTC. Its translation is CSATSGRSGEQYV.

This clonotype has a handful of counts. The CDR3 loop is CASSHPDNEQFF. CDR3 coding DNA: TGTGCCAGCAGCCACCCTGATAATGAGCAGTTCTTC. The chain joins TRBV6-6 to TRBJ2-1; D unclear. This CDR3 is 12 amino acids long. The V and J ends lost 6 bases and 7 bases respectively, with 10 bases between them. Germline V lookup: CDR1 MNHNY, CDR2 SVGAGI (reference sequence).

This clonotype was recorded a few times. A much more abundant neighbour one base away suggests this may be a read error. The gene calls are TRBV29-1 and TRBJ2-7, with a tentative D call TRBD1 (6 bases). V lost 4 bases and J lost 2, with 12 bases in between. The germline CDR1 and CDR2 sequences are SQVTM and ANQGSEA. The CDR3 spans 13 residues. This chain's CDR3 is CSVARTVTYEQYF. CDR3 nucleotides: TGCAGCGTTGCCAGGACAGTCACCTACGAGCAGTACTTC.

This clonotype is labeled medium-sized. DNA of the CDR3: TGTGCCAGCAGTTTATCGTCAGTCTGGGAGACCCAGTACTTC. Its translation is CASSLSSVWETQYF. The chain uses TRBV27 and TRBJ2-5; no clear D. This CDR3 is 14 amino acids long. With 0 bases removed from V and 5 bases from J, the gap between germline ends came to 10 bases. The germline V gene encodes CDR1 MNHEY and CDR2 SMNVEV (reference sequence).

This clonotype has a count of ten or more. The genes are TRBV20-1 and TRBJ2-4; D might be TRBD2 (6 bases). The germline V gene has CDR1 DFQATT and CDR2 SNEGSKA (reference sequence). Trimming took 6 bases from V and 1 from J, leaving 19 bases between them. The CDR3 is made up of 16 amino acids. The CDR3 reads CSAPVPAGFAKNIQYF. In nucleotides, the CDR3 is TGCAGTGCCCCCGTGCCCGCGGGGTTTGCCAAAAACATTCAGTACTTC.